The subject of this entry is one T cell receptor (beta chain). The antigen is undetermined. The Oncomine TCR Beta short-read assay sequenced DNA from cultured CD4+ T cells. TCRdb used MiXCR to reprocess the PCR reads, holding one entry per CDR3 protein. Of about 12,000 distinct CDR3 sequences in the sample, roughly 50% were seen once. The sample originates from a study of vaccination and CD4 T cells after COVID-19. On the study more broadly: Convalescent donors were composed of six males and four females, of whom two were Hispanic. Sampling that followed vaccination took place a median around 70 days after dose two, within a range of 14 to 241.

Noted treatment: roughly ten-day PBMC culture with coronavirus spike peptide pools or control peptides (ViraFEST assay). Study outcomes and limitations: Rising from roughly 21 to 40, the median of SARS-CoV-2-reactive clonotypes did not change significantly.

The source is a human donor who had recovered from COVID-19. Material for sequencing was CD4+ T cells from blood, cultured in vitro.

The CDR3 DNA reads as TGTGCCAGCTCACCACCGGGACTCTATAATTCACCCCTCCACTTT. It translates to CASSPPGLYNSPLHF. The V gene is TRBV18, the J gene TRBJ1-6, with a tentative D call TRBD1 (5 bases). CDR3 length: 15 residues. Trimming shortened V by 0 bases and J by 3 bases, and 6 bases separated the two germline ends. Germline lookup yields CDR1 KGHSH and CDR2 LQKENI.